This paragraph covers one TCR beta chain sequence. The V and J ends lost 2 bases and 8 bases respectively, with 11 bases between them. The CDR3 length is 13 residues. These data are taken from a study of blood T cell repertoires in COVID-19. Overall study context: There were acute and convalescent COVID-19 samples, and they came from the United States, Italy and Spain. T cells, B-cell-depleted T cells, or PBMCs supplied cDNA or gDNA.

Authors' analysis steps: By means of reference gene primer amplification, nucleated cell counts were estimated. Sequencing was performed with immunoSEQ multiplex PCR; in TCRdb, only in-frame clones are kept and a portion is missing. V and J calls and clone size follow that table, whereas D and trimming were derived from the DNA. Of over 400,000 clones listed, 75% to 90% are singletons. Sequencing was performed on peripheral blood. This TCR came from a human donor in a cohort sampled during active COVID-19. This rearrangement joins TRBV12-3 or TRBV12-4 to TRBJ2-3, with D maybe TRBD2 (5 bases). The CDR3 sequence is CASSLLAAGTQYF. The CDR3 nucleotides are TGTGCCAGCAGTTTATTGGCCGCGGGTACGCAGTATTTT.